These 2 T cell receptor beta chains originate from one sample sequenced in a study of cytomegalovirus exposure and HLA in healthy donors. The PCR used 60 Vbeta and 13 Jbeta primers. Sequencing used immunoSEQ multiplex PCR; TCRdb keeps in-frame clones, though not all of them. The data show tens of thousands of clones, with 77% seen just once and 2.5% to 3.5% held by the top ten. The sequenced material came from PBMCs. These receptors all come from a man aged 45 to 65 in good health and CMV-seropositive.

This clone was seen only a few times. The rearrangement uses TRBV10-3 and TRBJ1-1; no definite D call. Germline V lookup: CDR1 ENHRY, CDR2 SYGVKD. This CDR3 spans 14 amino acids. Trimming took off 7 bases at V and 4 bases at J, with 16 bases between the two ends. The CDR3 bases are TGTGCCATCACAGCCAAGGAGGGAGGCACTGAAGCTTTCTTT. This gives the protein CAITAKEGGTEAFF.

The chain couples TRBV28 to TRBJ2-3; TRBD2 matches 10 bases. Losses at the gene ends were 6 bases for V and 4 bases for J; bases not matched to a gene: 7. Germline assignment: CDR1 MDHEN and CDR2 SYDVKM. The CDR3 is 15 residues long. This chain's CDR3 is CASSTPSGSADTQYF. In DNA form, the CDR3 reads TGTGCCAGCAGCACCCCTAGCGGGAGCGCAGATACGCAGTATTTT.